What follows are 32 T cell receptor beta chains derived from one specimen sequenced in a study of CDR3 diversity in severe acne. TCRdb itself ran the PCR reads through MiXCR, one entry per CDR3 protein. The sample holds about 85,000 distinct CDR3 sequences, about half seen once. The material sequenced was blood. The receptor source for this set is a male donor in good health, serving as a control.

The genes are TRBV18 and TRBJ1-1; maybe TRBD1 (6 bases). V was pared by 3 bases and J by 4 bases, with 12 bases between. This CDR3 spans 14 amino acids. Per germline, CDR1 KGHSH and CDR2 LQKENI. The CDR3 DNA reads as TGTGCCAGCTCACCGAAGGGGGGGAGCACTGAAGCTTTCTTT. Translation gives CASSPKGGSTEAFF.

Regarding this clonotype: Germline is not matched at one junction end, which may reflect a read error. The chain carries TRBV6-5 and TRBJ2-7; TRBD1 aligns across 11 bases. Germline CDR1 reads MNHEY; CDR2 reads SVGAGI. This CDR3 is 15 amino acids long. For the CDR3, the DNA is TGTGCCATCAGTTACTCGGGGACAGGGGGGGACGGGCAGTACTTC. Protein sequence: CAISYSGTGGDGQYF.

This clonotype was observed a handful of times. The chain recombines TRBV5-1 with TRBJ1-1, with D perhaps TRBD1 (5 bases). Germline loops: CDR1 SGHRS, CDR2 YFSETQ. Trimming stripped 4 bases from V and 6 bases from J, with 19 bases between. The CDR3 sequence is 15 residues long. The CDR3 DNA reads as TGCGCCAGCAGCCGGGAAGGGGAGGTCTGGGCTGAAGCTTTCTTT. Amino acid sequence: CASSREGEVWAEAFF.

There are many counts of this clonotype. V gene TRBV25-1 combines with J gene TRBJ2-7; 10 nucleotides agree with TRBD2. Germline CDR1 and CDR2: MGHDK and SYGVNS. The CDR3 contains 15 residues. V was clipped by 4 bases and J by 1 base; unmatched bases: 4. In nucleotides, the CDR3 is TGTGCCAGCAGTGGGGGACTAGCGAAATCCTACGAGCAGTACTTC. Translating it yields CASSGGLAKSYEQYF.

The chain couples TRBV9 to TRBJ2-5, with TRBD2 matching over 8 bases. After removal of 6 bases from V and 5 bases from J, the junction contained 9 bases not matched to a gene. Germline loops: CDR1 SGDLS, CDR2 YYNGEE. The CDR3 length is 14 residues. The CDR3 protein is CASIRGGFGETQYF. The DNA of the CDR3 is TGTGCCAGCATCCGGGGGGGCTTCGGGGAGACCCAGTACTTC.

Many counts were recorded for this clonotype. This chain's CDR3 is CASSGLGSYEQYF. CDR3 sequence (DNA): TGTGCCAGCTCAGGCCTCGGCTCCTACGAGCAGTACTTC. This chain joins TRBV9 and TRBJ2-7; D gene ambiguous. The CDR3 runs 13 residues. CDR1 and CDR2 from the germline V gene are SGDLS and YYNGEE. Trimming took off 7 bases at V and 0 bases at J, with 11 bases between the two ends.

The chain carries TRBV7-9 and TRBJ2-7; 8 nucleotides agree with TRBD2. The J call may be incorrect, as the DNA end agrees better with TRBJ2-1. Per the germline V gene, CDR1 is SEHNR and CDR2 is FQNEAQ (reference sequence). The length of the CDR3 is 14 residues. The CDR3 reads CASSPGLARNEQFF. The CDR3 DNA reads as TGTGCCAGCAGCCCCGGACTAGCCCGCAATGAGCAGTTCTTC.

This rearrangement joins TRBV9 to TRBJ2-7; 9 bases fit TRBD1. CDR3 length: 14 residues. Germline CDR1 reads SGDLS; CDR2 reads YYNGEE. With V trimmed by 2 bases and J by 7 bases, 7 bases remained unmatched. CDR3 sequence: CASSVGQGTSEQYF. The CDR3 DNA reads TGTGCCAGCAGCGTTGGACAGGGGACTTCAGAGCAGTACTTC.

The rearrangement uses TRBV15 and TRBJ2-1, with 9 bases identical to TRBD2. CDR3 size: 16 residues. The V gene end was trimmed by 11 bases and the J gene end by 0 bases; junction bases not matched to a gene: 11. Germline-derived CDR1 and CDR2 are LNHNV and YYDKDF (reference sequence). The CDR3 loop reads CASQRAGGSSYNEQFF. The CDR3 DNA reads TGTGCCTCCCAGAGGGCGGGGGGGTCCTCCTACAATGAGCAGTTCTTC.

Comment on this clonotype: This clone may be a read error of a much larger clone one base away. The V call is TRBV20-1, the J call TRBJ1-5; a possible D gene is TRBD1 (6 bases). The CDR3 loop spans 14 amino acids. V was trimmed by 5 bases and J by 6 bases, leaving 17 bases between them. CDR1 DFQATT and CDR2 SNEGSKA come from the germline V gene (reference sequence). The CDR3 reads CSAGTTGGAQPQHF. The CDR3 coding sequence is TGCAGTGCTGGTACGACAGGAGGGGCTCAGCCCCAGCATTTT.

The V call is TRBV6-1, the J call TRBJ2-1; D not certain. CDR1 is MNHNS and CDR2 is SASEGT in the germline V gene. The V end lost 2 bases, the J end lost 0 bases, and 5 bases lay between the germline ends. The CDR3 is made up of 14 amino acids. The CDR3 is CASSESSSYNEQFF. Here the CDR3 DNA reads TGTGCCAGCAGTGAATCGAGCTCCTACAATGAGCAGTTCTTC.

This chain joins TRBV24-1 and TRBJ2-2, with a weak D call TRBD2 (6 bases). The germline gives CDR1 KGHDR, CDR2 SFDVKD. The length of the CDR3 is 16 residues. V was pared by 4 bases and J by 1 base, with 12 bases between. The CDR3 sequence is CATSDLARRNTGELFF. The CDR3 DNA is TGTGCCACCAGTGACCTAGCGAGAAGGAACACCGGGGAGCTGTTTTTT.

The V gene is TRBV4-2, the J gene TRBJ2-3; 8 bases map to TRBD2. CDR3 length: 18 residues. The germline CDR1 and CDR2 sequences are LGHNA and YNFKEQ. Trimming took 0 bases from V and 1 from J; bases not matched to a gene: 9. Written as DNA, the CDR3 is TGTGCCAGCAGCCAAGAACTGGGTGCTAGCGGGCGCACAGATACGCAGTATTTT. Protein product: CASSQELGASGRTDTQYF.

The chain uses TRBV10-3 and TRBJ1-6; 9 bases are a match to TRBD1. The V gene end was trimmed by 6 bases and the J gene end by 10 bases; junction bases not matched to a gene: 7. Per germline, CDR1 ENHRY and CDR2 SYGVKD. This CDR3 has 14 residues. CDR3 nucleotides: TGTGCCATCAGACCACGACAGGGGGGCTCACCCCTCCACTTT. This gives the protein CAIRPRQGGSPLHF.

V usage is TRBV2 and J usage is TRBJ2-7, with 9 bases matching TRBD1. Per the germline V gene, CDR1 is SNHLY and CDR2 is FYNNEI. There are 16 residues in the CDR3. With 10 bases clipped from V and 5 bases from J, the junction kept 18 bases outside the gene matches. The CDR3 protein is CANLGQGAPEPNEQYF. The CDR3 coding sequence is TGTGCCAACCTGGGACAGGGCGCTCCGGAACCCAACGAGCAGTACTTC.

This chain joins TRBV6-4 and TRBJ1-1, with TRBD1 as a possible D gene (5 bases). With 6 bases removed from V and 4 bases from J, the gap between germline ends came to 15 bases. The CDR3 totals 14 residues. The germline gives CDR1 MRHNA, CDR2 SNTAGT. The DNA for the CDR3 is TGTGCCAGCAGCCGACTAGCGGGGGTCACTGAAGCTTTCTTT. As protein: CASSRLAGVTEAFF.

Turning to this clonotype: A much more abundant neighbour one base away suggests this may be a read error. The CDR3 carries no conserved terminal phenylalanine or tryptophan, so it likely arises from a read error. J is TRBJ1-3 and V is TRBV6-5; 9 positions agree with TRBD1. J lost 2 bases, V lost 2 bases, and 4 bases had no gene match. Germline V gene sequence: CDR1 MNHEY, CDR2 SVGAGI. CDR3 length: 16 amino acids. CDR3 amino acids: CASSYGTGLPGNTIYS. The CDR3 DNA is TGTGCCAGCAGTTACGGGACAGGGTTGCCTGGAAACACCATATATTCT.

The chain recombines TRBV10-3 with TRBJ2-3; D uncertain. Germline V gene sequence: CDR1 ENHRY, CDR2 SYGVKD. Trimming removed 3 bases from V and 1 base from J, with 8 bases in between. This CDR3 is built from 14 residues. CDR3 sequence reads: CAISETGGTDTQYF. The CDR3 DNA sequence: TGTGCCATCAGTGAAACGGGTGGCACAGATACGCAGTATTTT.

The V gene is TRBV29-1, the J gene TRBJ1-3; no reliable D call. The CDR3 is made up of 12 amino acids. Trimming shortened V by 5 bases and J by 4 bases, and 9 bases separated the two germline ends. Germline lookup yields CDR1 SQVTM and CDR2 ANQGSEA. CDR3 coding DNA: TGCAGCGTTCATACCCAAGGAAACACCATATATTTT. Translating it yields CSVHTQGNTIYF. Drawing the rest from reference TRBV29-1 and TRBJ1-3, the complete variable domain is SAVISQKPSRDICQRGTSLTIQCQVDSQVTMMFWYRQQPGQSLTLIATANQGSEATYESGFVIDKFPISRPNLTFSTLTVSNMSPEDSSIYLCSVHTQGNTIYFGEGSWLTVV.

On this clonotype itself: A read error may account for a junction end that differs from germline. The chain recombines TRBV20-1 with TRBJ1-6; 9 nucleotides align to TRBD1. Germline CDR1 reads DFQATT; CDR2 reads SNEGSKA (reference sequence). This CDR3 region has 12 residues. As DNA, the CDR3 is TGCAGTGCTAGAGATCAGGGGACAGGGAATGACTTT. Residues: CSARDQGTGNDF.

This chain joins TRBV28 and TRBJ2-6, with D possibly TRBD1 on 6 matching bases. CDR1 and CDR2 from the germline V gene are MDHEN and SYDVKM. V gave up 4 bases and J gave up 4 bases, with 8 bases separating them. CDR3 size: 14 residues. The DNA of the CDR3 is TGTGCCAGCAGTTACGGGACAGGGGCCAACGTCCTGACTTTC. This sequence encodes CASSYGTGANVLTF.

The sample holds a few counts of this clonotype. V gene TRBV9 combines with J gene TRBJ2-3; 8 bases map to TRBD2. CDR3 size: 15 residues. V shed 0 bases and J 2 bases; nucleotides not matched to a gene: 2. Looked up from germline, CDR1 is SGDLS and CDR2 is YYNGEE. DNA for the CDR3: TGTGCCAGCAGCGTAGCGGGGGGGCCCACAGATACGCAGTATTTT. This encodes CASSVAGGPTDTQYF.

This clonotype was seen at least ten times. The chain uses TRBV6-6 and TRBJ2-3; the D gene is possibly TRBD2 (5 bases). Germline V gives CDR1 MNHNY, CDR2 SVGAGI (reference sequence). V lost 2 bases to trimming and J lost 1 base, with 10 bases between them. The CDR3 totals 15 residues. CDR3 nucleotides: TGTGCCAGCAGTTACAGGGTCGGGGGCACAGATACGCAGTATTTT. Amino acids: CASSYRVGGTDTQYF.

The chain uses TRBV2 and TRBJ2-2; 13 bases align to TRBD2. The J segment lost 5 bases and the V segment lost 11 bases, leaving 8 bases of the junction unmatched. The CDR3 is 15 residues long. Germline CDR1 is SNHLY and CDR2 is FYNNEI. The DNA for the CDR3 is TGTGCCGGAACTAGCGGGAGGGCGGAAACCGGGGAGCTGTTTTTT. Its translation: CAGTSGRAETGELFF. The variable domain in full, completed from reference TRBV2 and TRBJ2-2, reads EPEVTQTPSHQVTQMGQEVILRCVPISNHLYFYWYRQILGQKVEFLVSFYNNEISEKSEIFDDQFSVERPDGSNFTLKIRSTKLEDSAMYFCAGTSGRAETGELFFGEGSRLTVL.

This chain joins TRBV29-1 and TRBJ2-7, with a weak D call TRBD2 (5 bases). V dropped 4 bases and J dropped 0 bases, with 10 bases sitting between them. The CDR3 runs 13 residues. Germline V CDR1 and CDR2: SQVTM, ANQGSEA. The CDR3 sequence: CSVGRGSSYEQYF. The CDR3 coding sequence is TGCAGCGTTGGGCGCGGGTCCTCCTACGAGCAGTACTTC.

Ten or more counts support this clonotype. The V gene is TRBV25-1, the J gene TRBJ2-7; 9 nucleotides align to TRBD1. V was pared by 6 bases and J by 4 bases, with 7 bases of the junction left unmatched. CDR1 is MGHDK, CDR2 SYGVNS, per germline. The CDR3 consists of 14 residues. CDR3 nucleotide sequence: TGTGCCAGCAGCCACGGGACAGGGTTATACGAGCAGTACTTC. It specifies CASSHGTGLYEQYF.

This clonotype was seen once. The rearrangement joins TRBV19 to TRBJ2-2; D might be TRBD2 (6 bases). Trimming removed 6 bases at V and 6 bases at J, with 23 bases between. From germline, CDR1 is LNHDA and CDR2 SQIVND (reference sequence). CDR3 length: 17 amino acids. CDR3: CASRGGGGLLNAGELFF. CDR3 nucleotides: TGTGCCAGTAGGGGGGGTGGTGGTCTCCTCAACGCCGGGGAGCTGTTTTTT. Full variable domain (outside the CDR3, taken from reference TRBV19 and TRBJ2-2): DGGITQSPKYLFRKEGQNVTLSCEQNLNHDAMYWYRQDPGQGLRLIYYSQIVNDFQKGDIAEGYSVSREKKESFPLTVTSAQKNPTAFYLCASRGGGGLLNAGELFFGEGSRLTVL.

This clonotype was detected many times. This chain joins TRBV6-5 and TRBJ1-1; no firm D call. The CDR3 is made up of 14 amino acids. From germline, CDR1 is MNHEY and CDR2 SVGAGI. Trimming took off 6 bases at V and 4 bases at J, with 15 bases between the two ends. The CDR3 DNA is TGTGCCAGCAGACCCGCAGCGGGTACCACTGAAGCTTTCTTT. Amino acid sequence: CASRPAAGTTEAFF.

This clonotype occurred many times. The rearrangement uses TRBV10-1 and TRBJ2-3; D ambiguous. V was cut by 8 bases and J by 4 bases, with 7 bases left in between. The CDR3 covers 11 residues. CDR1 is WNHNN and CDR2 is SYGVQD in the germline V gene (reference sequence). CDR3 DNA sequence: TGCGCCAGCGGATCCGCAGATACGCAGTATTTT. Encoded protein: CASGSADTQYF.

This chain connects TRBV29-1 to TRBJ2-7, with 7 nucleotides matching TRBD1. With V trimmed by 4 bases and J by 2 bases, 5 bases remained unmatched. The CDR3 has 13 amino acids. The germline V gene has CDR1 SQVTM and CDR2 ANQGSEA. This CDR3 reads CSVVGTETYEQYF. CDR3 DNA sequence: TGCAGCGTTGTGGGGACAGAGACCTACGAGCAGTACTTC.

This clonotype was seen ten or more times. The rearrangement links TRBV6-6 to TRBJ2-5, with 7 bases that match TRBD2. Trimming took 0 bases from V and 5 from J; bases not matched to a gene: 9. The CDR3 has 16 residues. Germline V gene data show CDR1 as MNHNY and CDR2 as SVGAGI (reference sequence). DNA for the CDR3: TGTGCCAGCAGTTACTCGGGGGGGTTTTCCAGGGAGACCCAGTACTTC. Amino acids: CASSYSGGFSRETQYF.

This clonotype was detected a few times. V and J are TRBV29-1 and TRBJ2-7; TRBD2 agrees at 7 bases. The CDR3 runs 13 residues. Germline values: CDR1 SQVTM, CDR2 ANQGSEA. V lost 7 bases and J lost 2; bases outside the gene matches: 8. CDR3 protein: CSATTSAAYEQYF. CDR3 nucleotide sequence: TGCAGCGCCACCACTAGCGCCGCCTACGAGCAGTACTTC.